The clone carrying this T cell receptor beta chain has only a few counts. The read gets to within 3 residues of the CDR3 end, and the germline J gene fills in the rest. This entry is derived from a study of T cell clonality in common variable immunodeficiency. Data came from immunoSEQ multiplex PCR; TCRdb stores just in-frame clones and leaves some out. Observed are roughly 70,000 clones, no singletons, with the top ten taking 1.7%. V lost 9 bases, J lost 7 bases, and 6 bases stayed unmatched. The CDR3 extends over 13 amino acids. The germline V gene has CDR1 LNHDA and CDR2 SQIVND (reference sequence).

The origin of this receptor is a person between 18 and 69 years old in good health. The sequencing sample was made of peripheral blood mononuclear cells. The rearrangement links TRBV19 to TRBJ1-5; 10 nucleotides line up with TRBD1. The part of the CDR3 DNA that was read is TGTGCCAGCCCGGGACAGGGGAACCAGCCC. It is translated as CASPGQGNQP. The CDR3 in full is CASPGQGNQPQHF.